The next 25 T cell receptor beta chains were all read from a single sample in a study of T cells in Graves' hyperthyroidism and ophthalmopathy. RNA transcripts were the template for amplifying TCR beta CDR3 regions. The HTBI set primed first-round TCR CDR3 RT-PCR. Each CDR3 protein is one row after TCRdb ran MiXCR on the multiplex PCR reads. This table has hundreds of thousands of distinct CDR3 sequences, over 40% appearing once. Sequencing input: peripheral blood or thyroid tissue (not recorded which). The source of these receptors is an adult man with Graves' disease, either hyperthyroidism or ophthalmopathy (not recorded which).

Note on this clonotype: A much more abundant neighbour one base away suggests this may be a read error. The CDR3 DNA reads TGTGCCAGCAGCCAAGACGAGGGGGCAAATCGGCCCCAGCATTTT. It translates to CASSQDEGANRPQHF. The V gene is TRBV7-2, the J gene TRBJ1-5; TRBD1 matches 7 bases. This CDR3 comprises 15 residues. Germline CDR1 reads SGHTA; CDR2 reads FQGNSA.

This clonotype came up many times. V and J are TRBV10-3 and TRBJ1-3; D is possibly TRBD1 (6 bases). Germline V gives CDR1 ENHRY, CDR2 SYGVKD. Trimming took 11 bases from V and 4 from J, leaving 12 bases between them. CDR3 length equals 12 residues. The DNA of the CDR3 is TGTGCCGTAGGGGGACCCGGAAACACCATATATTTT. As protein: CAVGGPGNTIYF.

V usage is TRBV25-1 and J usage is TRBJ1-2, with 10 bases aligning to TRBD1. The ends lost 2 bases at V and 4 bases at J; junction bases unmatched: 4. The germline gives CDR1 MGHDK, CDR2 SYGVNS. The CDR3 is 15 residues long. The CDR3 nucleotides are TGTGCCAGCAGTGAAGGGACAGGGGAGAGCTATGGCTACACCTTC. Amino acids: CASSEGTGESYGYTF.

The J gene is TRBJ1-2, the V gene TRBV10-3; tentatively, D is TRBD1 (5 bases). The germline gives CDR1 ENHRY, CDR2 SYGVKD. This CDR3 is built from 13 residues. V lost 3 bases and J lost 7, with 12 bases in between. This chain's CDR3 is CAISDQGTGGYTF. The DNA of the CDR3 is TGTGCCATCAGTGACCAGGGAACGGGTGGCTACACCTTC.

This sequence joins TRBV20-1 and TRBJ2-7; D gene unclear. This CDR3 is built from 9 residues. From germline, CDR1 is DFQATT and CDR2 SNEGSKA (reference sequence). The CDR3 nucleotides read TGCAGTGCTAGAGGGCTGCAGAGGGTC. Residues: CSARGLQRV.

Of note for this clonotype: No DNA is shown, since the ends of the CDR3 on it are uncertain; the CDR3 is the one TCRdb lists. The V call is TRBV11-2, the J call TRBJ1-1; the listed D gene, TRBD1, was not tested against the DNA. Per germline, CDR1 SGHAT and CDR2 FQNNGV. From its first to its last residue, the CDR3 has 16 amino acids. CDR3 sequence: CASSSTGVAPGTEALF.

A few counts support this clonotype. The rearrangement uses TRBV9 and TRBJ2-5, with D possibly being TRBD1 (5 bases). The V gene lost 1 base and the J gene lost 1 base, with 17 bases spanning the gap. CDR3 length: 17 amino acids. Germline V CDR1 and CDR2: SGDLS, YYNGEE. The CDR3 loop reads CASSVSPSDSTQETQYF. The CDR3, as DNA: TGTGCCAGCAGCGTATCTCCCTCAGACAGTACCCAAGAGACCCAGTACTTC.

This clonotype has at least ten counts. The genes are TRBV10-3 and TRBJ1-2, with no clear D. With 10 bases removed from V and 1 base from J, the gap between germline ends came to 13 bases. The CDR3 spans 13 residues. The V gene's germline CDR1 is ENHRY and CDR2 SYGVKD. The CDR3 region has the DNA TGTGCCACCGCGCCGAATCTTAACTATGGCTACACCTTC. The encoded protein is CATAPNLNYGYTF.

As regards this clonotype: With a much larger clone just one base away, this may be a read error. V usage is TRBV10-3 and J usage is TRBJ1-2; a weak D match, TRBD1 (5 bases). V lost 5 bases and J lost 8, with 18 bases in between. Germline lookup yields CDR1 ENHRY and CDR2 SYGVKD. The CDR3 consists of 14 residues. CDR3: CAISFFTGGGGYTF. CDR3 DNA: TGTGCCATCAGTTTTTTTACGGGGGGAGGCGGCTACACCTTC.

This clonotype was detected ten times or more. V is TRBV7-3 and J is TRBJ1-1; D is unclear. Germline V gene lookup returns CDR1 SGHTA and CDR2 FQGTGA. The CDR3 consists of 14 residues. V shed 1 base and J shed 3 bases, with 9 bases lying between them. CDR3 protein: CASSLREFDTEAFF. The CDR3 bases are TGTGCCAGCAGCTTAAGGGAGTTCGACACTGAAGCTTTCTTT. Supplemented by reference TRBV7-3 and TRBJ1-1, the full variable domain reads GAGVSQTPSNKVTEKGKYVELRCDPISGHTALYWYRQSLGQGPEFLIYFQGTGAADDSGLPNDRFFAVRPEGSVSTLKIQRTERGDSAVYLCASSLREFDTEAFFGQGTRLTVV.

The chain links TRBV2 to TRBJ1-2; 7 nucleotides match TRBD1. CDR1 SNHLY and CDR2 FYNNEI come from the germline V gene. The CDR3 has 16 amino acids. Trimming at V came to 4 bases and at J to 4 bases, leaving 12 bases not matched to a gene. This CDR3 reads CASSALTGAVSYGYTF. DNA for the CDR3: TGTGCCAGCAGTGCTCTCACAGGGGCGGTGAGCTATGGCTACACCTTC.

This clonotype was recorded at least ten times. V is TRBV9 and J is TRBJ1-3; no clear D gene. The CDR3 is 11 residues long. Deletions cut 3 bases from V and 4 bases from J, with 2 bases between. The germline CDR1 and CDR2 sequences are SGDLS and YYNGEE. The CDR3: CASSEGNTIYF. CDR3 sequence (DNA): TGTGCCAGCAGCGAGGGAAACACCATATATTTT.

This clonotype has a count of ten or more. The chain recombines TRBV5-1 with TRBJ1-4; D gene uncertain. V was trimmed by 3 bases and J by 2 bases, leaving 8 bases between them. CDR1 is SGHRS and CDR2 is YFSETQ in the germline V gene. The CDR3 has 14 residues. CDR3 coding DNA: TGCGCCAGCAGCTCGGATAGCACTAATGAAAAACTGTTTTTT. Translation gives CASSSDSTNEKLFF.

For the CDR3, the DNA is TGTGCCAGCAGCAACACCGGGACTCACAATCAAGGGGAGCTGTTTTTT. Translating it yields CASSNTGTHNQGELFF. The chain links TRBV7-9 to TRBJ2-2, with a possible D match to TRBD2 (6 bases). V lost 5 bases and J lost 8, with 21 bases in between. Germline assignment: CDR1 SEHNR and CDR2 FQNEAQ (reference sequence). There are 16 residues in the CDR3.

The chain couples TRBV7-9 to TRBJ1-6; D is ambiguous. The CDR3 has 14 residues. The germline CDR1 and CDR2 sequences are SEHNR and FQNEAQ (reference sequence). The V end lost 2 bases, the J end lost 7 bases, and 9 bases lay between the germline ends. The CDR3 here is CASSLLPPNSPLHF. The CDR3 bases are TGTGCCAGCAGCTTACTCCCGCCGAATTCACCCCTCCACTTT. Full variable domain (remainder filled in from reference TRBV7-9 and TRBJ1-6): DTGVSQNPRHKITKRGQNVTFRCDPISEHNRLYWYRQTLGQGPEFLTYFQNEAQLEKSRLLSDRFSAERPKGSFSTLEIQRTEQGDSAMYLCASSLLPPNSPLHFGNGTRLTVT.

The V and J genes are TRBV20-1 and TRBJ2-5, with D possibly matching TRBD2 (6 bases). Germline CDR1 is DFQATT and CDR2 is SNEGSKA (reference sequence). The CDR3 sequence is 14 residues long. Trimming took off 2 bases at V and 5 bases at J, with 15 bases between the two ends. The CDR3 is CSARLPGGDETQYF. CDR3 nucleotides: TGCAGTGCTAGATTGCCCGGGGGTGATGAGACCCAGTACTTC.

In this sample, this clonotype turned up a few times. V is TRBV6-6 and J is TRBJ1-1; D uncertain. Trimming took 5 bases from V and 2 from J, leaving 12 bases between them. This CDR3 has 14 residues. Germline CDR1 and CDR2: MNHNY and SVGAGI (reference sequence). The CDR3 coding sequence is TGTGCCAGCAGTCGCCCGGGAGAAAACACTGAAGCTTTCTTT. It encodes CASSRPGENTEAFF.

This clonotype was seen repeatedly, ten times or more. The rearrangement joins TRBV27 to TRBJ1-1; D possibly corresponds to TRBD1 (6 bases). The CDR3 covers 14 residues. Trimming took off 6 bases at V and 4 bases at J, with 15 bases between the two ends. Germline lookup yields CDR1 MNHEY and CDR2 SMNVEV (reference sequence). In nucleotides, the CDR3 is TGTGCCAGCAGACCTCAGGGAGGGGGCACTGAAGCTTTCTTT. Translation gives CASRPQGGGTEAFF.

The chain has TRBV10-3 and TRBJ2-7, with 8 bases aligning to TRBD1. The length of the CDR3 is 12 residues. Germline V gene lookup returns CDR1 ENHRY and CDR2 SYGVKD. V lost 3 bases and J lost 7; bases outside the gene matches: 2. The CDR3 DNA follows: TGTGCCATCAGTGATAGACAGGGGGAGCAGTACTTC. Protein sequence: CAISDRQGEQYF.

This clonotype was seen a handful of times. This sequence joins TRBV7-3 and TRBJ1-5; a possible D gene is TRBD1 (6 bases). This CDR3 region has 15 residues. V was pared by 5 bases and J by 0 bases, with 11 bases between. CDR1 is SGHTA and CDR2 is FQGTGA in the germline V gene. CDR3 DNA: TGTGCCAGCAGCGAGGGGACAAATAGCAATCAGCCCCAGCATTTT. Translating it yields CASSEGTNSNQPQHF. Full variable domain (outside the CDR3, taken from reference TRBV7-3 and TRBJ1-5): GAGVSQTPSNKVTEKGKYVELRCDPISGHTALYWYRQSLGQGPEFLIYFQGTGAADDSGLPNDRFFAVRPEGSVSTLKIQRTERGDSAVYLCASSEGTNSNQPQHFGDGTRLSIL.

Notes on this clonotype: A much larger clone lies one base from this, so it may be a read error. J is TRBJ1-5 and V is TRBV7-9, with D possibly matching TRBD1 (5 bases). V lost 3 bases and J lost 3, with 12 bases in between. The CDR3 contains 15 residues. Germline CDR1 is SEHNR and CDR2 is FQNEAQ (reference sequence). The CDR3 reads CASSLGPVNNQPQHF. CDR3 in DNA: TGTGCCAGCAGCTTGGGACCGGTAAACAATCAGCCCCAGCATTTT.

This clonotype appeared many times. The rearrangement joins TRBV10-2 to TRBJ2-5; 7 bases are a match to TRBD2. CDR1 and CDR2 (germline): WSHSY, SAAADI. The CDR3 runs to 15 residues. V lost 3 bases to trimming and J lost 5 bases; unmatched junction nucleotides: 9. This chain's CDR3 is CASSDRTSGVETQYF. DNA for the CDR3: TGCGCCAGCAGTGACAGGACTAGTGGCGTCGAGACCCAGTACTTC.

This sequence joins TRBV20-1 and TRBJ2-7; 8 positions agree with TRBD1. Per germline, CDR1 DFQATT and CDR2 SNEGSKA (reference sequence). The CDR3 runs 14 residues. The ends lost 7 bases at V and 5 bases at J; junction bases unmatched: 13. The CDR3 is CSVPRQGMGDEQYF. In nucleotides, the CDR3 is TGCAGTGTACCGAGACAGGGGATGGGAGACGAGCAGTACTTC.

V gene TRBV7-9 combines with J gene TRBJ2-7, with D hard to call. Germline V lookup: CDR1 SEHNR, CDR2 FQNEAQ (reference sequence). This CDR3 region has 14 residues. The V end lost 3 bases, the J end lost 1 base, and 10 bases lay between the germline ends. Here the CDR3 reads CASSLGPDSYEQYF. CDR3 DNA: TGTGCCAGCAGCTTGGGCCCAGATTCCTACGAGCAGTACTTC.

In this sample, this clonotype turned up a few times. This chain uses TRBV7-9 with TRBJ1-4; maybe TRBD1 (6 bases). V lost 4 bases to trimming and J lost 4 bases, with 10 bases between them. Germline values: CDR1 SEHNR, CDR2 FQNEAQ (reference sequence). This CDR3 has 14 amino acids. CDR3 residues: CASSYREGNEKLFF. CDR3 sequence (DNA): TGTGCCAGCAGCTACAGGGAGGGTAATGAAAAACTGTTTTTT.